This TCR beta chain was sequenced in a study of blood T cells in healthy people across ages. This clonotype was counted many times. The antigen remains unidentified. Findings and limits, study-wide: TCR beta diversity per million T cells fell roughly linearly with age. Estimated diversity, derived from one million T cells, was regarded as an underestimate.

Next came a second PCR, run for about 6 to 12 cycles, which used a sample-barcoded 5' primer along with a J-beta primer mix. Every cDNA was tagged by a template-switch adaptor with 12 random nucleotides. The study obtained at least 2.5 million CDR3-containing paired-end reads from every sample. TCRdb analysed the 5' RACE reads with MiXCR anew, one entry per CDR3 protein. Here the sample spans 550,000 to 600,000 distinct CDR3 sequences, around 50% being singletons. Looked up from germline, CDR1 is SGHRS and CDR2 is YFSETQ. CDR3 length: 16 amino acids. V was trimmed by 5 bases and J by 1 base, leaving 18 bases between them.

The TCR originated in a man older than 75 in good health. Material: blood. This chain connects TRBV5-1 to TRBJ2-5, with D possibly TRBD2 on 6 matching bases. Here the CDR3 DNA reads TGCGCCAGCAGTCTGTGGCCCACTAGCCGCCAAGAGACCCAGTACTTC. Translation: CASSLWPTSRQETQYF.